The clone carrying this TCR beta chain was detected a few times. The antigen is undetermined. Heparinised blood was drawn once per donor, averaging around 120 mL. The whole isolated RNA underwent reverse transcription, so sequencing captured expressed TCRB transcripts. Profiling relied on immunoSEQ multiplex PCR, and the TCRdb table lists in-frame clones only, not all of them. The table records hundreds of thousands of clones, approximately 31% of them present only once. This entry belongs to a study of beta chain features in type 1 diabetes. Study summary: Across the samples, approximately 98,000,000 sorted cells were examined in total. Study observations and caveats: Relative to healthy donors, patients appeared to have naive, central memory and Treg TCRB repertoires that were more similar. Sequencing the cDNA could make cells with high TCR expression show up more than they should.

The V and J ends lost 1 base and 6 bases respectively, with 7 bases between them. This CDR3 spans 13 amino acids. In germline, CDR1 is MGHDK, CDR2 SYGVNS. This TCR derives from a man aged 18 to 35 in good health. Sequenced input: naive CD4+ T cells from blood. This chain links TRBV25-1 with TRBJ2-1; D is ambiguous. The CDR3 DNA reads as TGTGCCAGCAGTGAATTTGGTCGCAATGAGCAGTTCTTC. It encodes CASSEFGRNEQFF.